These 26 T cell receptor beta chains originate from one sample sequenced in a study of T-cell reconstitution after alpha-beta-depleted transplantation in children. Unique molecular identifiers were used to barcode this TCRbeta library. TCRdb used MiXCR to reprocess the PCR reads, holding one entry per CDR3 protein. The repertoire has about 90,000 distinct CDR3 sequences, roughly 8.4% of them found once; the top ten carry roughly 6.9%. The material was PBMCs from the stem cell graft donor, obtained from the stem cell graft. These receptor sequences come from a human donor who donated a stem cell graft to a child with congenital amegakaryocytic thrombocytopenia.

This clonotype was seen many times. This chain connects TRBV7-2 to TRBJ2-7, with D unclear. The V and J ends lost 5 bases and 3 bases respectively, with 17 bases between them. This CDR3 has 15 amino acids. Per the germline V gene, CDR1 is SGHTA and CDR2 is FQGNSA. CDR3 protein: CASSPRVGEIYEQYF. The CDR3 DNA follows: TGTGCCAGCAGCCCGAGAGTGGGCGAAATCTACGAGCAGTACTTC.

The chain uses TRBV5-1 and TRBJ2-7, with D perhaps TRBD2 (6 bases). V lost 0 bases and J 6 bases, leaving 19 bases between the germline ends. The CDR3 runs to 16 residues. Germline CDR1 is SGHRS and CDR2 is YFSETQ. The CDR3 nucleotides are TGCGCCAGCAGCTTGGGTAGCGCGGGGTCCTCCGGCGAGCAGTACTTC. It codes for CASSLGSAGSSGEQYF.

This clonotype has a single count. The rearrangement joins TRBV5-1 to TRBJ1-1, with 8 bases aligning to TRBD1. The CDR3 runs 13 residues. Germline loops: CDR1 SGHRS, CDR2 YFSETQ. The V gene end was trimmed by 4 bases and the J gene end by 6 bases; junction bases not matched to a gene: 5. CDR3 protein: CASSMTGVAEAFF. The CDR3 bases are TGCGCCAGCAGCATGACAGGGGTTGCTGAAGCTTTCTTT.

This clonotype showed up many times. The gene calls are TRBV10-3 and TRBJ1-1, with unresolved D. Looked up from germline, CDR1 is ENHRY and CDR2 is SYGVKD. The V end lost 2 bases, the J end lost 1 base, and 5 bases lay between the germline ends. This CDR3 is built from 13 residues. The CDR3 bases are TGTGCCATCAGTGAGGTGACGAACACTGAAGCTTTCTTT. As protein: CAISEVTNTEAFF.

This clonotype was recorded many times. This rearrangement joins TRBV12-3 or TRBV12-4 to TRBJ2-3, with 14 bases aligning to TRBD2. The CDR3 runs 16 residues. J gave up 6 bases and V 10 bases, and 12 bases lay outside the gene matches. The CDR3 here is CATNTRLAGGRDTQYF. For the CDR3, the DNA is TGTGCCACCAACACGAGACTAGCGGGAGGGAGGGATACGCAGTATTTT.

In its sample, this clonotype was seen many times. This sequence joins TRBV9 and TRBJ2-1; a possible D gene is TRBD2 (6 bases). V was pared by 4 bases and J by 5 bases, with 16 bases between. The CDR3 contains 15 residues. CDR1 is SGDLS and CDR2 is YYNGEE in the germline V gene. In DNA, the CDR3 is TGTGCCAGCAGCCCCCCGGAGGGCGGGAACAATGAGCAGTTCTTC. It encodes CASSPPEGGNNEQFF.

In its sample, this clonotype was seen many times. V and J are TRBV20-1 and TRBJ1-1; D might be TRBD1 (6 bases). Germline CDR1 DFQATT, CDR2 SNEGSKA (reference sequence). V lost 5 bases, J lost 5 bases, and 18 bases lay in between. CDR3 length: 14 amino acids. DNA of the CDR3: TGCAGTGCTCGTAGGACAGCAGATGTTACTGAAGCTTTCTTT. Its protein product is CSARRTADVTEAFF.

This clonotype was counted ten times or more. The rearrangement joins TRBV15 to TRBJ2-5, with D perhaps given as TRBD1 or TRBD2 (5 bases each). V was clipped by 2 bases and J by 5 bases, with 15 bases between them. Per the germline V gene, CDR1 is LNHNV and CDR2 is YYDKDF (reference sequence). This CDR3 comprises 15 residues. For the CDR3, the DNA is TGTGCCACCAGCAGACAGGGACGGCTTGGGGAGACCCAGTACTTC. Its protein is CATSRQGRLGETQYF.

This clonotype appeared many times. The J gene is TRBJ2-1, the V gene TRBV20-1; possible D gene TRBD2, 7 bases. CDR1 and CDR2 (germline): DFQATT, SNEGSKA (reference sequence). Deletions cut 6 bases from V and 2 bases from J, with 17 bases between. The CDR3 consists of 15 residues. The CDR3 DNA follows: TGCAGTGCCCCCCCCTGGGGGGGCACCTACAATGAGCAGTTCTTC. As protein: CSAPPWGGTYNEQFF.

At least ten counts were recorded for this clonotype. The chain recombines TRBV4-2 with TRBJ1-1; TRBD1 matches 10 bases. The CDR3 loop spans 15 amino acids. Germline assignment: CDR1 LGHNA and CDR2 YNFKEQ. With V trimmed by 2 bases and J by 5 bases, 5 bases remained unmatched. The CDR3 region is CASSQWTGGMTEAFF. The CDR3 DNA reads TGTGCCAGCAGCCAATGGACAGGGGGTATGACTGAAGCTTTCTTT.

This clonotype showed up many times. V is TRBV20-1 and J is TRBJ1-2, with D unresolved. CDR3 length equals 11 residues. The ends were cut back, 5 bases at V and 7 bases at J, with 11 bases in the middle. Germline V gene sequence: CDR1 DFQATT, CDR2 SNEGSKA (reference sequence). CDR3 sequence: CSAAQMSGYTF. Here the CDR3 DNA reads TGCAGTGCTGCACAAATGAGTGGCTACACCTTC.

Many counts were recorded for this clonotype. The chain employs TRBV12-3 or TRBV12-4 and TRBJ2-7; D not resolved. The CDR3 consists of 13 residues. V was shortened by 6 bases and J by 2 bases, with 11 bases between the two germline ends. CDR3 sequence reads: CASRRTETYEQYF. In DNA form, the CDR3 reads TGTGCCAGCAGACGGACGGAGACCTACGAGCAGTACTTC.

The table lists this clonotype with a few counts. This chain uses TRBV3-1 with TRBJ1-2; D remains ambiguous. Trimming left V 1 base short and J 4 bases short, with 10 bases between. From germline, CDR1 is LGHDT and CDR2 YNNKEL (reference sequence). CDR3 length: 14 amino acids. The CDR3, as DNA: TGTGCCAGCAGCCAAGGTTCTCTTCCCTATGGCTACACCTTC. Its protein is CASSQGSLPYGYTF.

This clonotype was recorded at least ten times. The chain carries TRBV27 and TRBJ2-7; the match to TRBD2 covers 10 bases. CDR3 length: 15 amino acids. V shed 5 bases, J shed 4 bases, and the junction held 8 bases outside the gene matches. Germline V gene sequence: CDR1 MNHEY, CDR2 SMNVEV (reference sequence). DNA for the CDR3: TGTGCCAGCAGTGTCACTAGCGGGGCGCCATACGAGCAGTACTTC. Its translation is CASSVTSGAPYEQYF.

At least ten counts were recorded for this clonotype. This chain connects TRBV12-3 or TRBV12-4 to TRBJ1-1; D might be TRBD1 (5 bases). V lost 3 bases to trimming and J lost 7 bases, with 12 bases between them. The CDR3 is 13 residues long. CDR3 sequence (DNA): TGTGCCAGCAGTTTCTCTGGGGCCCATGAAGCTTTCTTT. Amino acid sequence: CASSFSGAHEAFF.

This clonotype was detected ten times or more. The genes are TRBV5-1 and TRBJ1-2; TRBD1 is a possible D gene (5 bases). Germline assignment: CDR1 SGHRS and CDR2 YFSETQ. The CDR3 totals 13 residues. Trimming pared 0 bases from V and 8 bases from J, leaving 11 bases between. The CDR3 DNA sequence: TGCGCCAGCAGCTTGGAACTCAGGGACGGCTACACCTTC. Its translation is CASSLELRDGYTF. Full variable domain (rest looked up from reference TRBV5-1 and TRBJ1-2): KAGVTQTPRYLIKTRGQQVTLSCSPISGHRSVSWYQQTPGQGLQFLFEYFSETQRNKGNFPGRFSGRQFSNSRSEMNVSTLELGDSALYLCASSLELRDGYTFGSGTRLTVV.

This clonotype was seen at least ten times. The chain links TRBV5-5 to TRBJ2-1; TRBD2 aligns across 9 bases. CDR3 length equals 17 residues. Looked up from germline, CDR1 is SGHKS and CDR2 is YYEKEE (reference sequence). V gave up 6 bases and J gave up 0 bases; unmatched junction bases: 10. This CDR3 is CASKTSSGRTSYNEQFF. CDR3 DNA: TGTGCCAGCAAGACCTCCAGCGGGAGGACCTCCTACAATGAGCAGTTCTTC.

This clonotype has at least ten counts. The CDR3 reads CASSPQAADTQYF. The CDR3 nucleotides read TGCGCCAGCAGCCCCCAGGCGGCAGATACGCAGTATTTT. The chain recombines TRBV4-3 with TRBJ2-3; no definite D call. The CDR3 has 13 residues. Trimming pared 4 bases from V and 4 bases from J, leaving 9 bases between. CDR1 LGHNA and CDR2 YSLEER come from the germline V gene.

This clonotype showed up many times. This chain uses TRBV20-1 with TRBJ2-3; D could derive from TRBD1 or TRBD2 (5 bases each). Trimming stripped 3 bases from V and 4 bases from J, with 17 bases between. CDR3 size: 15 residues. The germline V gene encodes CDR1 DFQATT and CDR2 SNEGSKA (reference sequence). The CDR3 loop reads CSASPRGGRADTQYF. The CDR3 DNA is TGCAGTGCTAGTCCTCGTGGGGGTCGGGCAGATACGCAGTATTTT.

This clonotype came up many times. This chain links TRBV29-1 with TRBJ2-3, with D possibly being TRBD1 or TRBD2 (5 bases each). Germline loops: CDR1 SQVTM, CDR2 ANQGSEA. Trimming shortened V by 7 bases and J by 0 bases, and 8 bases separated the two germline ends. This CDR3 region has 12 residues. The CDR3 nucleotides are TGCAGCGCAGGGAGTAGCACAGATACGCAGTATTTT. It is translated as CSAGSSTDTQYF.

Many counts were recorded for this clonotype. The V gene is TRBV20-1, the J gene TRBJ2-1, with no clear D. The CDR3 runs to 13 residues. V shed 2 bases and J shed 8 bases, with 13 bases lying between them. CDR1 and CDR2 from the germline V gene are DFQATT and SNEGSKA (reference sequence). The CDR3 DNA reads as TGCAGTGCTAGACCCCATCCCTTGGATGAGCAGTTCTTC. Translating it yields CSARPHPLDEQFF.

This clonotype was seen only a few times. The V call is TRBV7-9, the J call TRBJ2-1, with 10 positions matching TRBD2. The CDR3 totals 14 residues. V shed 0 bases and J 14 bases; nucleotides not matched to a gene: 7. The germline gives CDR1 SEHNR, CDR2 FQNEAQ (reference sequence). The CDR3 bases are TGTGCCAGCAGCTTAGCCAAACTAGCGGGAACCGAGTTCTTC. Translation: CASSLAKLAGTEFF.

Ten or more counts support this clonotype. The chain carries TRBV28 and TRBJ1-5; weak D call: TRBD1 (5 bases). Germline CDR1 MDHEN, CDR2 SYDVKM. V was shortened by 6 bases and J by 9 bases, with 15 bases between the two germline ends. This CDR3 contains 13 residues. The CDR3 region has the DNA TGTGCCAGCAGACTGACCCCGAGGGGGCCCCAGCATTTT. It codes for CASRLTPRGPQHF.

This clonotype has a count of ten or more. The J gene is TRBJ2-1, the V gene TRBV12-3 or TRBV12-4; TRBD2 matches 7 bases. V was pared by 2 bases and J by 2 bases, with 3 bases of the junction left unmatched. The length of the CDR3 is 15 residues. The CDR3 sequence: CASSLSGAPYNEQFF. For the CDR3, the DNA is TGTGCCAGCAGTTTAAGCGGGGCGCCCTACAATGAGCAGTTCTTC.

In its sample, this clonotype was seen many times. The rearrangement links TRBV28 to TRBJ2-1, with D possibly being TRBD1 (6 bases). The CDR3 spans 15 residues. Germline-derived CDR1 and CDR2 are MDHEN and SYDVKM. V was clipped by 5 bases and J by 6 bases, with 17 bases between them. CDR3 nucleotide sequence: TGTGCCAGCAGTCGCATACAGGGTGGGGTCAATGAGCAGTTCTTC. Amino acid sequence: CASSRIQGGVNEQFF. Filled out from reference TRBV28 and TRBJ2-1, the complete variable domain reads DVKVTQSSRYLVKRTGEKVFLECVQDMDHENMFWYRQDPGLGLRLIYFSYDVKMKEKGDIPEGYSVSREKKERFSLILESASTNQTSMYLCASSRIQGGVNEQFFGPGTRLTVL.

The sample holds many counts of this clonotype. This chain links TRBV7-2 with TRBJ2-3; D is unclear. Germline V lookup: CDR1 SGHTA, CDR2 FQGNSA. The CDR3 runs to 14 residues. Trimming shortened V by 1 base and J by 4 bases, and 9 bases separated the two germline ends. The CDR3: CASSLVPSADTQYF. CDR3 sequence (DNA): TGTGCCAGCAGCTTAGTACCCTCGGCAGATACGCAGTATTTT.